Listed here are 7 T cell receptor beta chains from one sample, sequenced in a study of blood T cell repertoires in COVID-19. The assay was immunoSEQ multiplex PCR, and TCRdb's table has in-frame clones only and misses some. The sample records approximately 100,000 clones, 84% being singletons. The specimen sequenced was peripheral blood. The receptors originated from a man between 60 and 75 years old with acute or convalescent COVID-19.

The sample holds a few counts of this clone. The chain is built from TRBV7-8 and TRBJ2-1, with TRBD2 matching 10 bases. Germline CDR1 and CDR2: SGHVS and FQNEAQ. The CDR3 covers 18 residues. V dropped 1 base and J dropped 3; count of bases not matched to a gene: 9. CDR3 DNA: TGTGCCAGCAGCTTAGGAAGATTAGCGGGGGGATTCTACAATGAGCAGTTCTTC. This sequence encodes CASSLGRLAGGFYNEQFF.

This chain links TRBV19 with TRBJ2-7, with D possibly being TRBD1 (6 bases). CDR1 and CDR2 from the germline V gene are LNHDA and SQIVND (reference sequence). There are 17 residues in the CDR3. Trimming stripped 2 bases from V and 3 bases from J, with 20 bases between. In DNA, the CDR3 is TGTGCCAGTAGTATACCGAATGGGGCAGGGGCCAACTACGAGCAGTACTTC. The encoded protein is CASSIPNGAGANYEQYF.

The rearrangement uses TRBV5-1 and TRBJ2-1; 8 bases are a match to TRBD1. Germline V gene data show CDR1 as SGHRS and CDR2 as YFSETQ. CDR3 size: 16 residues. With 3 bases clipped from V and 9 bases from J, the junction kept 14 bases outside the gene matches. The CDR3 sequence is CASSSSGTGGWVEQFF. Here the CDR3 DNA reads TGCGCCAGCAGCTCCTCCGGGACAGGCGGTTGGGTTGAGCAGTTCTTC.

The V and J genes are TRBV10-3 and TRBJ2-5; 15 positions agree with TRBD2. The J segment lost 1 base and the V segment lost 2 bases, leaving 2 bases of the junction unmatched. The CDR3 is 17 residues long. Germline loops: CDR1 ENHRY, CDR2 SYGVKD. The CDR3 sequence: CAISEGLAGGPQETQYF. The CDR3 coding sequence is TGTGCCATCAGTGAGGGACTAGCGGGGGGGCCCCAAGAGACCCAGTACTTC.

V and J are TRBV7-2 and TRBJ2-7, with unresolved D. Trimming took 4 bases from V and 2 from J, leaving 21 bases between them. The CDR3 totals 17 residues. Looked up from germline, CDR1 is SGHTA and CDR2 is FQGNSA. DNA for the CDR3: TGTGCCAGCAGCTCAGTGTCCCAGGTTCTTCATGCCTACGAGCAGTACTTC. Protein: CASSSVSQVLHAYEQYF.

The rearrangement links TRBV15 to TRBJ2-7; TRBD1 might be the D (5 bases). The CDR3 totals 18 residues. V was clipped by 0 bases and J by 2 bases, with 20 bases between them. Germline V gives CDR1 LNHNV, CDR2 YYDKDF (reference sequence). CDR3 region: CATSRDNPPCRVTYEQYV. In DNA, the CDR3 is TGTGCCACCAGCAGAGATAATCCCCCTTGCAGGGTAACCTACGAGCAGTACGTC.

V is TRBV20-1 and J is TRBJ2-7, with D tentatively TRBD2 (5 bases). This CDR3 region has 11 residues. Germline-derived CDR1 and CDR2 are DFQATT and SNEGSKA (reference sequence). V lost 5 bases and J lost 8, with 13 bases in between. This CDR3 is CSAVRRGQQYV. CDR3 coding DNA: TGCAGTGCTGTCAGACGGGGTCAGCAGTACGTC.